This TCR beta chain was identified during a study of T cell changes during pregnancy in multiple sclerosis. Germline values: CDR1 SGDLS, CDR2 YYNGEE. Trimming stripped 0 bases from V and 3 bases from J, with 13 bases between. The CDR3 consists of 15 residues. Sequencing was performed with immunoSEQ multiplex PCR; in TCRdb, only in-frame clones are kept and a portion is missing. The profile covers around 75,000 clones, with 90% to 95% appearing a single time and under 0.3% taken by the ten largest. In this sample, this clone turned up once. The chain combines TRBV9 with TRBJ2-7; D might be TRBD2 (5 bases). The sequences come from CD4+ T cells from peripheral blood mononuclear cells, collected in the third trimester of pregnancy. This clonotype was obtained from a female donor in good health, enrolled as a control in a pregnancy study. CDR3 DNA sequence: TGTGCCAGCAGCGTAGGAGGGCAGCAGTACTACGAGCAGTACTTC. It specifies CASSVGGQQYYEQYF.